The next 15 T cell receptor beta chains were all read from a single sample in a study of T cells in Graves' hyperthyroidism and ophthalmopathy. From RNA transcripts, TCR beta CDR3 regions were amplified. The HTBI set primed first-round TCR CDR3 RT-PCR. MiXCR was run by TCRdb on the multiplex PCR reads, yielding one entry per CDR3 protein. There are hundreds of thousands of distinct CDR3 sequences in the sample; over 12% occur only once, and roughly 13% lies in the top ten. Sequences were obtained from blood. The receptors originated from a man aged 18-30 years with Graves' ophthalmopathy.

This clonotype has a handful of counts. V is TRBV28 and J is TRBJ2-7, with D perhaps matching TRBD1 or TRBD2 (6 bases each). Per the germline V gene, CDR1 is MDHEN and CDR2 is SYDVKM. The CDR3 runs 14 residues. Deletions cut 4 bases from V and 2 bases from J, with 12 bases between. The CDR3 reads CASSWGRGAYEQYF. CDR3 DNA: TGTGCCAGCAGTTGGGGTAGGGGGGCCTACGAGCAGTACTTC.

This clonotype was seen repeatedly, ten times or more. CDR3 coding DNA: TGTGCCAGCAGCCCACCGGGACTCACCCTTTCGGAGACCCAGTACTTC. Residues: CASSPPGLTLSETQYF. The V and J genes are TRBV7-9 and TRBJ2-5; perhaps TRBD2 as D (6 bases). The CDR3 totals 16 residues. With 5 bases removed from V and 5 bases from J, the gap between germline ends came to 21 bases. Germline V lookup: CDR1 SEHNR, CDR2 FQNEAQ (reference sequence).

In this sample, this clonotype turned up many times. This chain uses TRBV6-1 with TRBJ1-2, with TRBD1 matching 7 bases. This CDR3 contains 13 residues. Germline CDR1 is MNHNS and CDR2 is SASEGT. The ends lost 8 bases at V and 5 bases at J; junction bases unmatched: 8. DNA of the CDR3: TGTGCCAGCTGTTTGACAGGGCATTATGGCTACACCTTC. Amino acid sequence: CASCLTGHYGYTF.

In its sample, this clonotype was seen a few times. The DNA of the CDR3 is TGTGCTAGTGGTTTGCCACAGGGAAACGTGAAGCAGTACTTC. It codes for CASGLPQGNVKQYF. The chain joins TRBV12-5 to TRBJ2-7; D possibly corresponds to TRBD1 (6 bases). CDR3 length: 14 amino acids. V lost 2 bases to trimming and J lost 8 bases, with 16 bases between them. CDR1 LGHNT and CDR2 FRNRAP come from the germline V gene.

This clonotype was seen many times. The V and J genes are TRBV7-9 and TRBJ1-4; D is possibly TRBD1 (5 bases). Deletions cut 4 bases from V and 8 bases from J, with 17 bases between. Germline lookup yields CDR1 SEHNR and CDR2 FQNEAQ (reference sequence). The CDR3 is made up of 15 amino acids. The CDR3 sequence: CASSSGQGNGEKLFF. CDR3 sequence (DNA): TGTGCCAGCAGCTCAGGCCAGGGAAATGGGGAAAAACTGTTTTTT.

The table lists this clonotype with a few counts. The V gene is TRBV19, the J gene TRBJ1-4; a weak D match, TRBD1 (6 bases). There are 13 residues in the CDR3. The V gene's germline CDR1 is LNHDA and CDR2 SQIVND (reference sequence). Trimming pared 5 bases from V and 13 bases from J, leaving 17 bases between. The CDR3: CASSPGGAGGLFF. Here the CDR3 DNA reads TGTGCCAGTAGTCCCGGGGGGGCCGGGGGACTGTTTTTT.

CDR3 sequence: CASSPSLLALSYNEQFF. The DNA of the CDR3 is TGTGCCAGTAGTCCCTCCCTGCTAGCGCTCTCCTACAATGAGCAGTTCTTC. The chain uses TRBV19 and TRBJ2-1, with a possible D match to TRBD2 (6 bases). The CDR3 contains 17 residues. V was shortened by 5 bases and J by 0 bases, with 17 bases between the two germline ends. Germline CDR1 is LNHDA and CDR2 is SQIVND (reference sequence).

This clonotype was observed at least ten times. The chain couples TRBV5-1 to TRBJ2-1; no clear D. Trimming stripped 3 bases from V and 7 bases from J, with 14 bases between. Germline lookup yields CDR1 SGHRS and CDR2 YFSETQ. The CDR3 sequence is 14 residues long. CDR3 sequence: CASSSFLLGNEQFF. CDR3 nucleotides: TGCGCCAGCAGCTCCTTCTTGTTGGGAAATGAGCAGTTCTTC.

This clonotype came up a few times. The V call is TRBV9, the J call TRBJ2-7; a weak D match, TRBD2 (6 bases). Germline V CDR1 and CDR2: SGDLS, YYNGEE. Deletions cut 0 bases from V and 4 bases from J, with 11 bases between. The CDR3 is made up of 14 amino acids. The CDR3 sequence is CASSVGLAPYEQYF. The CDR3 DNA reads as TGTGCCAGCAGCGTAGGTCTAGCGCCTTACGAGCAGTACTTC.

This clonotype has a handful of counts. CDR3 protein: CASSLAGDSGANVLTF. In nucleotides, the CDR3 is TGTGCCAGCAGCTTGGCCGGGGACTCTGGGGCCAACGTCCTGACTTTC. The J gene is TRBJ2-6, the V gene TRBV5-5; D possibly corresponds to TRBD2 (5 bases). V lost 0 bases and J 0 bases, leaving 7 bases between the germline ends. CDR1 is SGHKS, CDR2 YYEKEE, per germline (reference sequence). The CDR3 sequence is 16 residues long.

This clonotype was seen just once. A clone one base away is much larger, so this may be a read error. This chain connects TRBV27 to TRBJ2-3; 7 positions agree with TRBD2. The CDR3 consists of 15 residues. Germline CDR1 is MNHEY and CDR2 is SMNVEV (reference sequence). J lost 4 bases, V lost 3 bases, and 7 bases had no gene match. The CDR3 sequence: CASSLLSGSADTQYF. CDR3 sequence (DNA): TGTGCCAGCAGTTTGCTTAGCGGGTCAGCAGATACGCAGTATTTT.

This clonotype was observed many times. A single base separates this from a much larger clone, so it may be a read error. J is TRBJ2-5 and V is TRBV2; 9 positions agree with TRBD1. V was pared by 6 bases and J by 3 bases, with 2 bases of the junction left unmatched. Germline V lookup: CDR1 SNHLY, CDR2 FYNNEI. The CDR3 extends over 13 amino acids. The CDR3 DNA reads as TGTGCCAGCAGCCGACAGGGGGAAGAGACCCAGTACTTC. Its translation: CASSRQGEETQYF.

The rearrangement uses TRBV18 and TRBJ1-3; 7 nucleotides agree with TRBD1. Trimming took 3 bases from V and 8 from J; bases not matched to a gene: 13. Per the germline V gene, CDR1 is KGHSH and CDR2 is LQKENI. This CDR3 has 16 amino acids. For the CDR3, the DNA is TGTGCCAGCTCACCTCCACTTACAGGGGAGGCGGACACCATATATTTT. Its protein product is CASSPPLTGEADTIYF.

In this sample, this clonotype turned up many times. The chain is built from TRBV5-1 and TRBJ2-1; D possibly corresponds to TRBD1 (7 bases). V was cut by 6 bases and J by 7 bases, with 11 bases left in between. The CDR3 loop spans 12 amino acids. Looked up from germline, CDR1 is SGHRS and CDR2 is YFSETQ. The CDR3 is CASKQGGNEQFF. CDR3 nucleotide sequence: TGCGCCAGCAAGCAGGGGGGTAATGAGCAGTTCTTC.

This clonotype was observed a few times. This rearrangement joins TRBV5-4 to TRBJ1-2, with a weak D call TRBD1 (5 bases). V lost 9 bases and J lost 5, with 14 bases in between. The CDR3 runs 12 residues. Germline CDR1 reads SGHNT; CDR2 reads YYREEE (reference sequence). CDR3 DNA: TGTGCCACTCCCGGAGGGGAGTATGGCTACACCTTC. Its protein product is CATPGGEYGYTF.